Presented here are 5 T cell receptor beta chains from one specimen sequenced in a study of OX40 agonist ivuxolimab in advanced cancers. Libraries were prepared by immunoSEQ multiplex PCR; TCRdb keeps only in-frame clonotypes and omits some of them. The profile shows tens of thousands of clones, about 86% of them singletons. The material sequenced was CD4+ or CD8+ T cells sorted from blood, taken in a trial of the OX40 agonist ivuxolimab. These receptors all stem from an adult with an advanced solid tumor such as melanoma, head and neck, liver or kidney cancer.

The chain uses TRBV5-1 and TRBJ2-3; a weak D match, TRBD2 (5 bases). V was clipped by 0 bases and J by 2 bases, with 10 bases between them. Per the germline V gene, CDR1 is SGHRS and CDR2 is YFSETQ. The CDR3 is 15 amino acids. The CDR3 DNA sequence: TGCGCCAGCAGCTTGGAGAGGGTAGTCACAGATACGCAGTATTTT. Amino acid sequence: CASSLERVVTDTQYF.

The CDR3 protein is CASRDGDRVREQYF. The CDR3, as DNA: TGTGCCAGCAGAGATGGTGACAGGGTAAGGGAGCAGTACTTC. J is TRBJ2-7 and V is TRBV28; 7 bases fit TRBD1. Germline lookup yields CDR1 MDHEN and CDR2 SYDVKM. This CDR3 is built from 14 residues. J gave up 7 bases and V 6 bases, and 12 bases lay outside the gene matches.

This chain uses TRBV7-2 with TRBJ2-1, with 7 bases matching TRBD2. The CDR3 spans 11 residues. V was clipped by 6 bases and J by 10 bases; unmatched bases: 3. Germline V gene sequence: CDR1 SGHTA, CDR2 FQGNSA. CDR3 DNA: TGTGCCAGCAGGCTAGCGGAAGAGCAGTTCTTC. Translating gives CASRLAEEQFF.

This CDR3 is CASNPDYGYTF. The DNA for the CDR3 is TGTGCCAGCAACCCCGATTATGGCTACACCTTC. This chain connects TRBV5-8 to TRBJ1-2, with D hard to call. CDR3 length: 11 amino acids. Germline CDR1 SGHTS, CDR2 YDEGEE. Trimming stripped 6 bases from V and 5 bases from J, with 8 bases between.

V gene TRBV19 combines with J gene TRBJ1-3; no firm D call. V lost 2 bases and J 3 bases, leaving 23 bases between the germline ends. CDR1 is LNHDA, CDR2 SQIVND, per germline (reference sequence). The CDR3 has 19 amino acids. As DNA, the CDR3 is TGTGCCAGTAGTATAAACGGGCGGGTTCCGCCGGGAAGTGGAAACACCATATATTTT. Translating it yields CASSINGRVPPGSGNTIYF.